This T cell receptor beta chain was profiled in a study of blood T cells in healthy people across ages. Of note for this clonotype: What it binds is not known.

Peripheral blood from each donor was collected in a volume of 9.5 to 10 milliliters. PBMCs numbering at least 6 million were isolated per sample. The amount of total RNA extracted per sample was at least 5 micrograms. The V gene end was trimmed by 6 bases and the J gene end by 6 bases; junction bases not matched to a gene: 6. The CDR3 extends over 13 amino acids. Germline V gene sequence: CDR1 MDHEN, CDR2 SYDVKM. Through a sample-barcoded 5' primer and a J-beta primer mix, a second PCR was run for 7 to 11 cycles. TCRdb re-called the 5' RACE reads with MiXCR, one entry per CDR3 protein. The sample records about 680,000 distinct CDR3 sequences, about 52% being singletons. Study observations and caveats: Naive CD4+ cells and diversity were both higher in long-lived donors than in aged donors.

V gene TRBV28 combines with J gene TRBJ1-2; 8 positions match TRBD1. The source is a woman aged 55-75 years in good health. The material sequenced was blood. CDR3 loop: CASSPTGEDGYTF. The CDR3 DNA is TGTGCCAGCAGCCCGACAGGGGAGGATGGCTACACCTTC.